The 22 T cell receptor beta chains reported below all come from one sample, sequenced in a study of blood T cells in healthy people across ages. Combining a sample-barcoded 5' primer with a J-beta primer mix, a second PCR ran for roughly 7 to 12 cycles. In TCRdb, the 5' RACE reads were re-called with MiXCR into one record per CDR3 protein. The sample gives 1 million or so distinct CDR3 sequences, 40% to 55% of which show up once; approximately 19% is in the top ten. Sequenced material: blood. These receptors were taken from a woman between 55 and 75 years old in good health.

A few counts support this clonotype. The chain has TRBV7-7 and TRBJ2-1; D unclear. With the DNA end fitting TRBJ2-7 better, the J assignment may be wrong. This CDR3 has 14 amino acids. CDR1 SSHAT and CDR2 FNYEAQ come from the germline V gene (reference sequence). CDR3: CASSLTESDNEQYF. Here the CDR3 DNA reads TGTGCCAGCAGCTTAACAGAAAGTGACAATGAGCAGTACTTC.

The chain combines TRBV20-1 with TRBJ2-3; TRBD2 agrees at 7 bases. The germline V gene has CDR1 DFQATT and CDR2 SNEGSKA (reference sequence). Germline trimming cut 0 bases from V and 3 bases from J; bases unmatched to any gene: 6. The CDR3 is 15 amino acids. The chain's CDR3 is CSARDLREKTDTQYF. CDR3 bases: TGCAGTGCTAGAGATTTGCGGGAGAAGACAGATACGCAGTATTTT.

The chain combines TRBV6-2 or TRBV6-3 with TRBJ2-3; unclear D gene. Looked up from germline, CDR1 is MNHEY and CDR2 is SVGEGT. The CDR3 contains 13 residues. The V gene lost 2 bases and the J gene lost 10 bases, with 13 bases spanning the gap. As DNA, the CDR3 is TGTGCCAGCAGTTACGTATGGGGTCGGGCGCAGTATTTT. Its protein is CASSYVWGRAQYF.

The chain couples TRBV12-3 or TRBV12-4 to TRBJ1-5; TRBD1 might be the D (5 bases). V shed 6 bases and J shed 0 bases, with 12 bases lying between them. The CDR3 is made up of 15 amino acids. CDR3 DNA: TGTGCCAGCAGAACCGGGACGGCTAGCAATCAGCCCCAGCATTTT. Translated, it gives CASRTGTASNQPQHF.

This clonotype turned up a few times. The chain employs TRBV20-1 and TRBJ2-1, with 11 bases that match TRBD2. J gave up 10 bases and V 5 bases, and 16 bases lay outside the gene matches. The CDR3 is 16 amino acids. Germline-derived CDR1 and CDR2 are DFQATT and SNEGSKA (reference sequence). The CDR3 loop reads CSAGRRGLADHGEQFF. DNA for the CDR3: TGCAGTGCTGGCAGAAGGGGACTAGCGGACCACGGAGAGCAGTTCTTC.

This chain uses TRBV20-1 with TRBJ2-3; D is unclear. V was pared by 6 bases and J by 5 bases, with 9 bases between. The CDR3 has 11 amino acids. Germline CDR1 is DFQATT and CDR2 is SNEGSKA (reference sequence). The CDR3 bases are TGCAGTGCCTCCTATGGAGATACGCAGTATTTT. It encodes CSASYGDTQYF.

The chain employs TRBV9 and TRBJ2-5; D possibly corresponds to TRBD2 (6 bases). The CDR3 is 14 amino acids. The V end lost 2 bases, the J end lost 8 bases, and 16 bases lay between the germline ends. Germline CDR1 reads SGDLS; CDR2 reads YYNGEE. The CDR3, as DNA: TGTGCCAGCAGCGTTCTCCTTAGCGGAGGCACCCAGTACTTC. Translating it yields CASSVLLSGGTQYF.

Only a few counts were recorded for this clonotype. The rearrangement uses TRBV6-5 and TRBJ1-1; no clear D gene. The CDR3 runs to 15 residues. Trimming shortened V by 0 bases and J by 1 base, and 9 bases separated the two germline ends. In germline, CDR1 is MNHEY, CDR2 SVGAGI. Here the CDR3 DNA reads TGTGCCAGCAGTTACTCGTTTCCCTCGAACACTGAAGCTTTCTTT. Its translation is CASSYSFPSNTEAFF.

Ten or more counts support this clonotype. The chain carries TRBV12-3 or TRBV12-4 and TRBJ2-1; unclear D gene. The CDR3 spans 12 residues. V lost 6 bases and J 7 bases, leaving 10 bases between the germline ends. The CDR3 DNA sequence: TGTGCCAGCAGCCTCATGGGGAATGAGCAGTTCTTC. The encoded protein is CASSLMGNEQFF.

This clonotype was observed a handful of times. V gene TRBV25-1 combines with J gene TRBJ2-5; TRBD1 aligns across 12 bases. Germline V gene sequence: CDR1 MGHDK, CDR2 SYGVNS. V dropped 5 bases and J dropped 4; count of bases not matched to a gene: 8. This CDR3 comprises 16 residues. CDR3 bases: TGTGCCAGCAGTTCCTCGGGGACAGGGGGCAGAGAGACCCAGTACTTC. Translated: CASSSSGTGGRETQYF.

As to this clonotype: At one end the junction does not follow the germline gene, possibly because of a read error. The chain carries TRBV7-9 and TRBJ2-1; D ambiguous. Germline V lookup: CDR1 SEHNR, CDR2 FQNEAQ (reference sequence). The CDR3 is 14 amino acids. DNA for the CDR3: TGTGCCAGCGGCTTCCACGCGGTCTACAATGAGCAGTTCTTC. It specifies CASGFHAVYNEQFF.

V and J are TRBV7-9 and TRBJ2-5; 11 nucleotides align to TRBD2. J gave up 4 bases and V 6 bases, and 22 bases lay outside the gene matches. Per germline, CDR1 SEHNR and CDR2 FQNEAQ (reference sequence). CDR3 size: 20 residues. Here the CDR3 reads CASSIGWRSSGRVVGETQYF. CDR3 nucleotide sequence: TGTGCCAGCAGTATTGGATGGAGAAGTAGCGGGAGGGTTGTTGGAGAGACCCAGTACTTC.

This chain connects TRBV29-1 to TRBJ2-7; D might be TRBD1 (5 bases). The germline gives CDR1 SQVTM, CDR2 ANQGSEA. This CDR3 has 13 amino acids. Trimming took 4 bases from V and 5 from J, leaving 15 bases between them. CDR3: CSVVGAGSHEQYF. CDR3 sequence (DNA): TGCAGCGTTGTAGGGGCAGGGTCCCACGAGCAGTACTTC.

The genes are TRBV6-5 and TRBJ2-5; 7 bases align to TRBD1. V dropped 6 bases and J dropped 2; count of bases not matched to a gene: 6. Germline-derived CDR1 and CDR2 are MNHEY and SVGAGI. This CDR3 region has 14 residues. The CDR3 DNA is TGTGCCAGCAGCAGGGGACAGAGTCAAGAGACCCAGTACTTC. Translating gives CASSRGQSQETQYF.

The rearrangement uses TRBV4-2 and TRBJ1-2; a weak D match, TRBD1 (5 bases). Trimming cost V 0 bases and J 5 bases, with 19 bases left between them. The CDR3 extends over 17 amino acids. Germline CDR1 LGHNA, CDR2 YNFKEQ. The DNA of the CDR3 is TGTGCCAGCAGCCAAGAACGAATCGCCGGACACCTTTATGGCTACACCTTC. Translation: CASSQERIAGHLYGYTF.

The chain joins TRBV12-3 or TRBV12-4 to TRBJ2-1; D gene uncertain. The CDR3 loop spans 16 amino acids. V lost 7 bases and J lost 1, with 17 bases in between. CDR3 bases: TGTGCCAGCACCTCCGGTGGGTGGTGGTCCTACAATGAGCAGTTCTTC. This translates into CASTSGGWWSYNEQFF.

This clonotype was recorded a few times. The rearrangement uses TRBV11-2 and TRBJ2-1, with D unresolved. V was trimmed by 9 bases and J by 5 bases, leaving 14 bases between them. The CDR3 extends over 13 amino acids. From germline, CDR1 is SGHAT and CDR2 FQNNGV. CDR3 nucleotide sequence: TGTGCCAGTAAGGGCGATTTCAACAATGAGCAGTTCTTC. This codes for CASKGDFNNEQFF.

The V gene is TRBV6-5, the J gene TRBJ2-3; D is uncertain. Trimming took 6 bases from V and 9 from J, leaving 16 bases between them. This CDR3 contains 13 residues. Per germline, CDR1 MNHEY and CDR2 SVGAGI. CDR3 protein: CASRLQSPGTQYF. The DNA for the CDR3 is TGTGCCAGCAGACTACAGAGTCCCGGAACGCAGTATTTT.

The chain uses TRBV24-1 and TRBJ2-3; TRBD1 agrees at 9 bases. V lost 4 bases to trimming and J lost 3 bases; unmatched junction nucleotides: 10. Germline V gene data show CDR1 as KGHDR and CDR2 as SFDVKD. CDR3 size: 17 residues. The CDR3 protein is CATSDVRDRDGTDTQYF. The CDR3 nucleotides read TGTGCCACCAGTGACGTCCGGGACAGGGATGGGACAGATACGCAGTATTTT.

The table lists this clonotype with a few counts. V gene TRBV7-9 combines with J gene TRBJ1-2; unclear D gene. This CDR3 region has 13 residues. Germline V gene lookup returns CDR1 SEHNR and CDR2 FQNEAQ (reference sequence). V gave up 5 bases and J gave up 5 bases, with 12 bases separating them. CDR3: CASSHPQYYGYTF. Here the CDR3 DNA reads TGTGCCAGCAGCCACCCCCAGTATTATGGCTACACCTTC.

The table lists this clonotype with a count of one. The chain has TRBV6-6 and TRBJ2-7, with TRBD2 matching 11 bases. The CDR3 runs 16 residues. Looked up from germline, CDR1 is MNHNY and CDR2 is SVGAGI (reference sequence). Trimming at V came to 0 bases and at J to 4 bases, leaving 5 bases not matched to a gene. Here the CDR3 DNA reads TGTGCCAGCAGTTACTCCGGGACTAGCGGAGATTACGAGCAGTACTTC. Translated: CASSYSGTSGDYEQYF.

This clonotype turned up a few times. The chain recombines TRBV20-1 with TRBJ2-1; 10 bases are shared with TRBD2. With 6 bases clipped from V and 6 bases from J, the junction kept 5 bases outside the gene matches. The CDR3 contains 13 residues. The germline CDR1 and CDR2 sequences are DFQATT and SNEGSKA (reference sequence). The CDR3 is CSAAGLATNEQFF. DNA for the CDR3: TGCAGTGCAGCGGGACTAGCGACCAATGAGCAGTTCTTC.